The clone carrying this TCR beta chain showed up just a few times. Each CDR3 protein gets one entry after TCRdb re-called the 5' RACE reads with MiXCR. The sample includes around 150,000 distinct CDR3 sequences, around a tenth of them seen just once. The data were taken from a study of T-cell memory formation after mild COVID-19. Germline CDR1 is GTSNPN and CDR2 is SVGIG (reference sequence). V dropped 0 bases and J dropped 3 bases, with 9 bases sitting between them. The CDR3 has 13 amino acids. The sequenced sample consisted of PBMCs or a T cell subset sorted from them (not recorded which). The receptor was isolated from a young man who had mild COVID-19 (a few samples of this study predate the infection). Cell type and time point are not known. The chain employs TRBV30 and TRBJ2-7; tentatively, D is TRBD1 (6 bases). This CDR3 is CAWSVDSLYEQYF. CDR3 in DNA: TGTGCCTGGAGTGTGGACAGCCTCTACGAGCAGTACTTC.